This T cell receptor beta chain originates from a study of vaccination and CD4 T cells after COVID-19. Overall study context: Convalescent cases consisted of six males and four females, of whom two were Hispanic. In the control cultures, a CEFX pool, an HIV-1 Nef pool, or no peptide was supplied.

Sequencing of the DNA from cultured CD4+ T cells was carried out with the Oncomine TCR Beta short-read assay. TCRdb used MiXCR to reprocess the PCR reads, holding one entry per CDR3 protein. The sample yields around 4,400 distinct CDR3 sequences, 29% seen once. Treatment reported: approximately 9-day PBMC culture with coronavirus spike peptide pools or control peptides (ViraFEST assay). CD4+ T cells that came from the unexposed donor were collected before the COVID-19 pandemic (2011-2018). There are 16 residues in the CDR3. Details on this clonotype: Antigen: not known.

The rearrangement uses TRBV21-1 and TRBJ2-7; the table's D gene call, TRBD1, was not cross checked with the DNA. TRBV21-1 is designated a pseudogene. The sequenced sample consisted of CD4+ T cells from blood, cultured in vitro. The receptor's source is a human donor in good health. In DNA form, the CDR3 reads TGTGCCAGCAGAGGGGACCGGGGGGGGGACGCCTACGAGCAGTACTTC. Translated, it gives CASRGDRGGDAYEQYF.